The 30 T cell receptor beta chains below were found in one sample sequenced in a study of regulatory T cells in long-lasting Graves disease. As to time point: newly diagnosed GD, antithyroid drugs for less than 3 months. Construction of the TCR library relied on RNA isolated from PBMCs. Relying on iRepertoire HTBI primers and Arm-PCR of CDR3 regions, the team built TCR beta libraries. TCRdb passed the multiplex PCR reads through MiXCR, listing each CDR3 protein once. Of about 500,000 distinct CDR3 sequences detected, around 15% appear once; the ten largest clones hold 9% to 15%. These same data were also listed under a study on T cells in Graves' hyperthyroidism and ophthalmopathy.

The source was peripheral blood mononuclear cells (PBMCs), collected at new diagnosis, from a patient treated with antithyroid drugs. The receptors derive from a man in his forties with Graves disease.

This chain connects TRBV19 to TRBJ2-2; D is possibly TRBD1 (6 bases). The germline V and J ends were trimmed by 1 base and 3 bases, with 18 bases remaining between them. There are 18 residues in the CDR3. Germline V lookup: CDR1 LNHDA, CDR2 SQIVND (reference sequence). The CDR3, as DNA: TGTGCCAGTAGTATAGCAACCATGACAGGTGGGGACACCGGGGAGCTGTTTTTT. As protein: CASSIATMTGGDTGELFF.

A note on this clonotype: A much larger clonotype is one base distant, so this may be a read error. This chain links TRBV6-2 or TRBV6-3 with TRBJ2-1; TRBD2 aligns across 11 bases. The germline V gene has CDR1 MNHEY and CDR2 SVGEGT. The CDR3 has 17 amino acids. J lost 2 bases, V lost 4 bases, and 7 bases had no gene match. The CDR3 region has the DNA TGTGCCAGCAGTTCCCCTTTTAGCGGGAGGGCCTACAATGAGCAGTTCTTC. This sequence encodes CASSSPFSGRAYNEQFF.

This clonotype occurred a few times. CDR3 residues: CASSYGNRDYGYTF. In DNA, the CDR3 is TGTGCCAGCAGTTATGGTAACAGGGACTATGGCTACACCTTC. The chain combines TRBV6-5 with TRBJ1-2; the D gene is possibly TRBD1 (6 bases). The germline CDR1 and CDR2 sequences are MNHEY and SVGAGI. The CDR3 consists of 14 residues. V was cut by 3 bases and J by 3 bases, with 11 bases left in between.

J is TRBJ2-1 and V is TRBV10-3; weak D call: TRBD2 (5 bases). Germline V gene data show CDR1 as ENHRY and CDR2 as SYGVKD. V lost 3 bases to trimming and J lost 12 bases, with 9 bases between them. The CDR3 contains 11 residues. The CDR3 region is CAISDLRGQFF. CDR3 DNA: TGTGCCATCAGTGACCTACGGGGGCAGTTCTTC.

Ten or more counts support this clonotype. The chain combines TRBV29-1 with TRBJ1-1; the D gene is possibly TRBD1 (5 bases). CDR1 SQVTM and CDR2 ANQGSEA come from the germline V gene. Trimming cost V 6 bases and J 6 bases, with 11 bases left between them. The CDR3 totals 11 residues. CDR3 nucleotide sequence: TGCAGCGTGCAGGGTATCGCTGAAGCTTTCTTT. It is translated as CSVQGIAEAFF. Using reference TRBV29-1 and TRBJ1-1 for the parts outside the CDR3, the full variable domain is SAVISQKPSRDICQRGTSLTIQCQVDSQVTMMFWYRQQPGQSLTLIATANQGSEATYESGFVIDKFPISRPNLTFSTLTVSNMSPEDSSIYLCSVQGIAEAFFGQGTRLTVV.

This clonotype appeared many times. This chain connects TRBV30 to TRBJ2-1; no reliable D call. CDR1 and CDR2 from the germline V gene are GTSNPN and SVGIG (reference sequence). Trimming removed 3 bases from V and 8 bases from J, with 5 bases in between. CDR3 length: 10 residues. Here the CDR3 DNA reads TGTGCCTGGAGCAAACATGAGCAGTTCTTC. It encodes CAWSKHEQFF.

This clonotype appeared a few times. The chain carries TRBV5-1 and TRBJ2-7, with D perhaps TRBD1 or TRBD2 (5 bases each). The germline V gene encodes CDR1 SGHRS and CDR2 YFSETQ. This CDR3 spans 13 amino acids. Trimming took 5 bases from V and 6 from J, leaving 15 bases between them. The DNA of the CDR3 is TGCGCCAGCAGTTTCGGGGCATTCGCCGAGCAGTACTTC. Translation: CASSFGAFAEQYF.

This clonotype has only a few counts. V gene TRBV12-3 or TRBV12-4 combines with J gene TRBJ2-2, with TRBD2 matching over 8 bases. This CDR3 region has 16 residues. J was trimmed by 7 bases and V by 5 bases; bases with no gene match: 12. DNA of the CDR3: TGTGCCAGCAGTCACGGGAGGGGCGGGAAATTCGGGGAGCTGTTTTTT. It yields the protein CASSHGRGGKFGELFF.

The gene calls are TRBV7-9 and TRBJ2-4; 9 bases match TRBD2. J was trimmed by 7 bases and V by 5 bases; bases with no gene match: 15. This CDR3 is 17 amino acids long. CDR1 is SEHNR and CDR2 is FQNEAQ in the germline V gene (reference sequence). CDR3 DNA: TGTGCCAGCAGCCCACGTACAGGGCGGGAGGGGTGGAACATTCAGTACTTC. Translated, it gives CASSPRTGREGWNIQYF.

This chain connects TRBV24-1 to TRBJ2-7; no definite D call. Germline V gene data show CDR1 as KGHDR and CDR2 as SFDVKD. There are 15 residues in the CDR3. The V and J ends lost 3 bases and 0 bases respectively, with 11 bases between them. CDR3: CATSDRSASSYEQYF. DNA of the CDR3: TGTGCCACCAGTGATAGGTCAGCGAGCTCCTACGAGCAGTACTTC.

This clonotype was found many times. CDR3 nucleotides: TGTGCCAGCTCAGCGACAGGGGGCATCACTGAAGCTTTCTTT. Amino acids: CASSATGGITEAFF. The J gene is TRBJ1-1, the V gene TRBV18, with TRBD1 matching 10 bases. J lost 4 bases, V lost 5 bases, and 4 bases had no gene match. Germline V CDR1 and CDR2: KGHSH, LQKENI. The CDR3 covers 14 residues.

The rearrangement joins TRBV18 to TRBJ1-2; 8 bases agree with TRBD1. Germline CDR1 reads KGHSH; CDR2 reads LQKENI. This CDR3 region has 15 residues. V gave up 3 bases and J gave up 2 bases; unmatched junction bases: 5. CDR3 DNA sequence: TGTGCCAGCTCACCCCGGACAGGGTTAAACTATGGCTACACCTTC. Encoded protein: CASSPRTGLNYGYTF. The whole variable domain, remainder taken from reference TRBV18 and TRBJ1-2, is NAGVMQNPRHLVRRRGQEARLRCSPMKGHSHVYWYRQLPEEGLKFMVYLQKENIIDESGMPKERFSAEFPKEGPSILRIQQVVRGDSAAYFCASSPRTGLNYGYTFGSGTRLTVV.

This clonotype has a handful of counts. The V and J genes are TRBV19 and TRBJ2-3; D call uncertain. V lost 4 bases and J 0 bases, leaving 11 bases between the germline ends. The CDR3 extends over 15 amino acids. Germline values: CDR1 LNHDA, CDR2 SQIVND (reference sequence). CDR3 bases: TGTGCCAGTAGTAGGTATCACGCCAGCACAGATACGCAGTATTTT. It encodes CASSRYHASTDTQYF.

The chain uses TRBV11-2 and TRBJ2-2; D is possibly TRBD2 (5 bases). V was cut by 5 bases and J by 4 bases, with 14 bases left in between. CDR3 length: 15 amino acids. The germline V gene has CDR1 SGHAT and CDR2 FQNNGV. The CDR3 here is CASSPPDYPTGELFF. In DNA form, the CDR3 reads TGTGCCAGCAGCCCCCCCGACTACCCCACCGGGGAGCTGTTTTTT.

This chain links TRBV11-2 with TRBJ2-1, with a tentative D call TRBD2 (5 bases). Germline lookup yields CDR1 SGHAT and CDR2 FQNNGV. V lost 1 base and J 8 bases, leaving 15 bases between the germline ends. CDR3 size: 15 residues. CDR3 DNA: TGTGCCAGCAGCTTAGGTCGGACTGGAACTTATGAGCAGTTCTTC. Residues: CASSLGRTGTYEQFF.

V is TRBV20-1 and J is TRBJ2-7, with D perhaps TRBD2 (11 bases). Germline CDR1 is DFQATT and CDR2 is SNEGSKA (reference sequence). Trimming pared 1 base from V and 6 bases from J, leaving 22 bases between. This CDR3 comprises 16 residues. The CDR3: CSARGDRGTSGSEQYF. The CDR3 bases are TGCAGTGCTAGAGGGGACAGGGGAACTAGCGGGAGCGAGCAGTACTTC.

CDR3 sequence (DNA): TGTGCCAGCAGTTACGTGACGGCTGCCAAAAACATTCAGTACTTC. Its translation: CASSYVTAAKNIQYF. V is TRBV6-5 and J is TRBJ2-4; D is ambiguous. The V end was cut by 2 bases, the J end by 1 base, with 9 bases between. Germline-derived CDR1 and CDR2 are MNHEY and SVGAGI. The length of the CDR3 is 15 residues.

This clonotype occurred a few times. V gene TRBV20-1 combines with J gene TRBJ2-2; the match to TRBD2 covers 7 bases. The CDR3 contains 14 residues. With 3 bases clipped from V and 2 bases from J, the junction kept 3 bases outside the gene matches. From germline, CDR1 is DFQATT and CDR2 SNEGSKA (reference sequence). CDR3 coding DNA: TGCAGTGCTAGGGGGGGACTAAACACCGGGGAGCTGTTTTTT. This translates into CSARGGLNTGELFF.

This clonotype was counted at least ten times. The rearrangement uses TRBV12-3 or TRBV12-4 and TRBJ1-6; no firm D call. The CDR3 consists of 12 residues. The ends were cut back, 1 base at V and 14 bases at J, with 9 bases in the middle. CDR3 nucleotide sequence: TGTGCCAGCAGTTTAGGCCCTAACGCCCTCCACTTT. Protein: CASSLGPNALHF.

This chain uses TRBV10-3 with TRBJ1-6; 7 bases are shared with TRBD1. The CDR3 sequence is 14 residues long. Germline V gene data show CDR1 as ENHRY and CDR2 as SYGVKD. Unmatched junction bases numbered 7, after V lost 3 bases and J lost 11 bases. The CDR3 protein is CAISEPDRATPLHF. The CDR3 nucleotides are TGTGCCATCAGTGAACCCGACAGGGCGACACCCCTCCACTTT.

This clonotype appeared a few times. This chain connects TRBV27 to TRBJ2-1, with D unclear. The ends were cut back, 7 bases at V and 8 bases at J, with 9 bases in the middle. The germline gives CDR1 MNHEY, CDR2 SMNVEV (reference sequence). This CDR3 comprises 11 residues. The CDR3 protein is CASKRADEQFF. The CDR3 nucleotides read TGTGCCAGCAAACGGGCGGATGAGCAGTTCTTC.

V and J are TRBV9 and TRBJ2-2, with 9 bases aligning to TRBD1. V shed 2 bases and J 3 bases; nucleotides not matched to a gene: 17. Germline CDR1 reads SGDLS; CDR2 reads YYNGEE. The CDR3 is 20 amino acids. CDR3 residues: CASSVGLGTGFFEDTGELFF. CDR3 DNA sequence: TGTGCCAGCAGCGTCGGCCTCGGGACAGGGTTTTTTGAGGACACCGGGGAGCTGTTTTTT.

This clonotype has at least ten counts. This chain links TRBV5-4 with TRBJ1-1, with D perhaps matching TRBD1 (5 bases). The CDR3 runs to 11 residues. Per the germline V gene, CDR1 is SGHNT and CDR2 is YYREEE (reference sequence). V dropped 4 bases and J dropped 7 bases, with 8 bases sitting between them. CDR3 nucleotide sequence: TGTGCCAGCAGCGGGGGGGATGAAGCTTTCTTT. Translation gives CASSGGDEAFF.

This chain connects TRBV28 to TRBJ2-7; 7 positions match TRBD1. Looked up from germline, CDR1 is MDHEN and CDR2 is SYDVKM. This CDR3 has 13 residues. The trim removed 7 bases at V and 8 bases at J, leaving 11 bases unmatched. CDR3: CASTKTLQGKQYF. The CDR3 DNA reads TGTGCCAGCACCAAAACCTTACAGGGGAAGCAGTACTTC. The whole variable domain, remainder taken from reference TRBV28 and TRBJ2-7, is DVKVTQSSRYLVKRTGEKVFLECVQDMDHENMFWYRQDPGLGLRLIYFSYDVKMKEKGDIPEGYSVSREKKERFSLILESASTNQTSMYLCASTKTLQGKQYFGPGTRLTVT.

This clonotype appeared many times. The V call is TRBV6-5, the J call TRBJ1-5; D ambiguous. Germline V gene sequence: CDR1 MNHEY, CDR2 SVGAGI. The V end lost 0 bases, the J end lost 3 bases, and 9 bases lay between the germline ends. The CDR3 runs 15 residues. The CDR3 loop reads CASSYSIQSNQPQHF. The CDR3 DNA reads as TGTGCCAGCAGTTACTCGATACAATCCAATCAGCCCCAGCATTTT.

A few counts support this clonotype. CDR3 residues: CASSLANRANEKLFF. The CDR3 coding sequence is TGTGCCAGCAGCCTCGCCAATCGGGCTAATGAAAAACTGTTTTTT. The chain joins TRBV5-4 to TRBJ1-4; no clear D. CDR1 is SGHNT and CDR2 is YYREEE in the germline V gene (reference sequence). The V and J ends lost 4 bases and 3 bases respectively, with 13 bases between them. The CDR3 contains 15 residues.

In this sample, this clonotype turned up many times. This chain links TRBV28 with TRBJ1-5, with 7 bases identical to TRBD1. V lost 2 bases to trimming and J lost 3 bases; unmatched junction nucleotides: 4. CDR3 length: 15 residues. CDR1 and CDR2 (germline): MDHEN, SYDVKM. The CDR3 is CASSLRDSLNQPQHF. CDR3 nucleotide sequence: TGTGCCAGCAGTTTAAGGGACAGCCTCAATCAGCCCCAGCATTTT.

With regard to this clonotype: This may be a read error: a much more frequent sequence differs by one nucleotide. The V gene is TRBV11-2, the J gene TRBJ2-4; 8 nucleotides agree with TRBD1. Germline V gene sequence: CDR1 SGHAT, CDR2 FQNNGV. This CDR3 is built from 16 residues. The junction had 17 bases not matched to a gene; V was cut back by 7 bases and J by 9 bases. This chain's CDR3 is CASNNRRGQGDGIQYF. CDR3 coding DNA: TGTGCCAGCAACAACCGCAGGGGGCAGGGGGACGGCATTCAGTACTTC.

Many counts were recorded for this clonotype. This chain links TRBV28 with TRBJ1-3; D gene ambiguous. Deletions cut 2 bases from V and 4 bases from J, with 9 bases between. This CDR3 has 14 amino acids. Per germline, CDR1 MDHEN and CDR2 SYDVKM. The CDR3 region has the DNA TGTGCCAGCAGTTTAGTGGGGTCGGGAAACACCATATATTTT. The encoded protein is CASSLVGSGNTIYF.

DNA of the CDR3: TGTGCCAGCAGGCCTTGGCGGGGGGCCGGAGATACGCAGTATTTT. Its protein is CASRPWRGAGDTQYF. The gene calls are TRBV6-1 and TRBJ2-3; 8 nucleotides align to TRBD2. The CDR3 has 15 residues. Germline CDR1 reads MNHNS; CDR2 reads SASEGT. V dropped 6 bases and J dropped 5; count of bases not matched to a gene: 10.